This T cell receptor (beta chain) is from a study of blood T cells in healthy people across ages (dated by TCRdb to the mid-2010s). General notes on the study: In model experiments, roughly one uniquely barcoded TCR beta cDNA molecule per two T cells was captured by template switching. Using the same blood draw, the study looked at two additional independent replicas of 1 million unique cDNA reads for two donors, one aged 18 to 30 and the other aged 80 or older. The donors were divided into four age groups: young (average 16 years), middle-aged (about 39), aged (about 56) and long-lived (roughly 88). The study measured age-related changes in TCR beta repertoire diversity using deep sequencing normalized with unique cDNA molecular identifiers. General study outcomes and caveats: Observed TCR beta diversity per million T cells fell roughly linearly with age, and a significant reduction was already apparent by age approximately 41. Compared with the aged group, the long-lived group had more naive CD4+ T cells, fewer expanded clones and increased TCR diversity, suggesting age selection. Observed TCR beta diversity correlated strongly with the percentage of naive T cells measured by flow cytometry. Because the CMV infection status of the donors was unknown, age-related changes in expanded clonotypes may potentially have been confounded. Since profiling was done on bulk unsorted PBMCs, naive and antigen-experienced compartments could not be conclusively compared. Total diversity estimates from one million sequenced T cells were considered lower bounds and underestimates.

Sequences SGHTA (CDR1) and FQGNSA (CDR2) are obtained from the germline V gene. Germline trimming: 5 bases from V, 10 bases from J; junction bases outside gene matches: 12. The CDR3 goes from the cysteine to the phenylalanine over 15 residues. CDR3 DNA is the only sequence kept; it has 45 bases, read in frame from the first base. To prepare the library, 5' RACE was applied. Instrument on record: Illumina HiSeq 2500. The second PCR ran for about 6 to 12 cycles and used a J-beta primer mix along with a sample-barcoded 5' primer. A template-switch 5' adaptor carrying 12 random nucleotides introduced a unique molecular identifier onto each TCR beta cDNA molecule. At least 2.5 million CDR3-containing paired-end reads were obtained from each sample. The Mint cDNA synthesis kit, primed by a TRBC-specific oligonucleotide, was used to synthesize first-strand cDNA from all RNA. Following uracil-DNA glycosylase treatment, all cDNA underwent a first 18-cycle PCR with the universal primers M1SS and BC2_uni_R. The original methods were these. Normalization of each sample was performed by random selection of 1 million high-quality reads, each carrying a distinct molecular identifier. Reads sharing molecular identifiers were discarded rather than binned into consensus sequences. MiTCR, run with a Q25 quality threshold and the strictest error-elimination algorithm, handled CDR3 identification, clonotype clustering and error correction. A nonparametric unseen species model with Euler transformation was used to estimate lower-bound total TCR beta diversity. Using fastp at Q25 and MiXCR, TCRdb reprocessed the public reads and kept productive beta chains. Rows with a matching CDR3 protein are joined into one entry that keeps the most common DNA and genes. Here the V and J calls rest on TCRdb's processing, not on the authors' analysis. The sample table records approximately 960,000 distinct CDR3 sequences; 25% to 30% of these occur just once. In total, the top ten clones hold roughly a tenth of the sample.

The roughly 39 donors, aged 6 to 90 years, were systemically healthy Caucasian individuals from Russia. Each donor gave roughly 9 milliliters of peripheral blood, drawn into EDTA-treated Vacutainer tubes. Ficoll-Paque density-gradient centrifugation was used to isolate PBMCs, with at least 6 million per sample. Total RNA, at least 5.5 micrograms per sample, was extracted from PBMCs with Trizol reagent. For every donor, flow cytometry on a PBMC aliquot measured the percentage of naive CD45RAhigh/CD27high T cells. Remarks on this clonotype: Its antigen is currently not known. Base qualities are not at hand, and no much larger clone is one base apart.

A further study also used this sample, focusing on T cells of mothers and their children. Reported in the second study: The donors were nine systemically healthy Caucasian individuals, made up of three mothers and their six children. cDNA synthesis consumed the entire amount of extracted RNA, loaded at approximately 1.4 ug RNA in each 15 ul reaction. Sample barcodes and 2-4 random nucleotides were added via the M1S primer in the second PCR. Over 8 million TCR beta CDR3 reads came from each mother, compared with 3.3 million or so reads from each child. Thymic selection shapes the output of TCR recombination in a similar way in related and unrelated pairs, and inherited differences have a minor effect. Normalized repertoire overlap was always slightly but never significantly higher in related than unrelated mother-child pairs. Persistent microchimeric T cell clones were not detected, at a sensitivity of about 100 clones per million clonotypes. In the study, deep NGS was used to compare the TCR beta repertoires of mothers and children, and features distinguishing related mother-child pairs from unrelated individuals were sought. Mothers averaged about 40 +/- 4 years of age and children averaged about 10 +/- 4 years. Libraries were sequenced on Illumina HiSeq 2000 with 100+100 nt paired-end reads after adapter ligation with NEBNext reagents. To avoid cross-contamination, the mother libraries and the child libraries were prepared a month apart and sequenced in separate runs. Each donor had between roughly 450,000 and 2,300,000 distinct TCR beta clonotypes identified. Naive TCR beta clonotypes were estimated from low-frequency clonotypes matched to each donor's FACS-determined naive share, without sorting.

The sequence joins TRBV7-2 to TRBJ2-1; a stretch of 9 junction bases matches TRBD1. Input material: blood. This clonotype was obtained from a woman aged 40 to 50 in good health. The CDR3 protein: CASSSPGQGRWEQFF. Here is the DNA: TGTGCCAGCAGCAGTCCGGGACAGGGACGATGGGAGCAGTTCTTC.